The T cell receptor (beta chain) under discussion was sequenced for a study of cytomegalovirus exposure and HLA in healthy donors. Findings and limits, study-wide: DRB1 had the most TCR associations and HLA-C the fewest, a later analysis found, with rates varying by HLA locus. Both high specificity and high sensitivity reportedly marked the classifier's diagnosis of cytomegalovirus status. On later analysis, the bulk of CMV-associated TCR beta chains appeared to be HLA-restricted.

The PCR employed 60 Vbeta primers together with 13 Jbeta primers. Profiled with immunoSEQ multiplex PCR; TCRdb holds only in-frame clones, not every one. The table records about 150,000 clones, 60% to 80% of them present only once. The germline V gene has CDR1 MNHNS and CDR2 SASEGT. The CDR3 loop spans 14 amino acids. Trimming took 0 bases from V and 4 from J, leaving 9 bases between them. Note on this clone: The antigen remains unidentified.

This chain links TRBV6-1 with TRBJ1-2; no clear D gene. The sequenced sample consisted of PBMCs. This sequence originates from a man aged 25-40 years in good health and CMV-seropositive. The CDR3 DNA reads as TGTGCCAGCAGTGAAGCAGTGGCGGCCTATGGCTACACCTTC. It encodes CASSEAVAAYGYTF.